This T cell receptor beta chain was profiled in a study of long-term antiretroviral therapy in people with HIV. Researchers ran immunoSEQ v3.0 at survey level. Clones were sequenced by immunoSEQ multiplex PCR, and TCRdb holds only the in-frame ones, with some missing. Among over 20,000 clones, more than 85% were seen once, and the ten largest hold around 3.9%. CDR3 length: 11 amino acids. Germline CDR1 reads MDHEN; CDR2 reads SYDVKM. Trimming shortened V by 5 bases and J by 4 bases, and 5 bases separated the two germline ends. This clonotype was sampled from a woman younger than 45 with HIV. The rearrangement links TRBV28 to TRBJ1-2; D is ambiguous. The sample here was unsorted PBMCs, taken 1.9 years after starting antiretroviral therapy. The CDR3 nucleotides read TGTGCCAGCAGTGATTCCTATGGCTACACCTTC. This translates into CASSDSYGYTF.